This TCR beta chain was documented in a study of identical twins. Study-wide points: Part of the zero-insertion signal could reflect confounding by invariant MAIT and iNKT cells. For out-of-frame beta sequences, excess twin sharing was weaker.

The germline V and J ends were trimmed by 3 bases and 5 bases, with 13 bases remaining between them. CDR1 LGHNA and CDR2 YSLEER come from the germline V gene. The CDR3 consists of 15 residues. TCRdb reprocessed the 5' RACE reads via MiXCR and lists one record per CDR3 protein. Altogether approximately 620,000 distinct CDR3 sequences are present, 8.5% to 9.5% being singletons, with the ten largest covering approximately 0.96%. This clonotype was seen only a few times. Its antigen remains unidentified. The same data also went into a second study, on yellow fever vaccine responses in identical twins.

V usage is TRBV4-3 and J usage is TRBJ2-2, with D maybe TRBD1 (5 bases). The sequenced material came from PBMCs. This TCR came from a woman between 18 and 29 years old in good health. CDR3 nucleotide sequence: TGCGCCAGCAGCCAGCTCTTACAGGTGACCGGGGAGCTGTTTTTT. Its translation is CASSQLLQVTGELFF.